These 10 T cell receptor beta chains originate from one sample sequenced in a study of T cell responses to AZD1222 COVID-19 vaccine. The repertoire was sequenced with immunoSEQ multiplex PCR; TCRdb's copy has only in-frame clones and lacks some. The sample records more than 140,000 clones, around 89% being singletons. The source was peripheral blood, collected on day 0 of AZD1222 vaccination. Source of these receptors: an adult in good health.

The rearrangement joins TRBV5-6 to TRBJ1-2; TRBD1 might be the D (5 bases). V was pared by 3 bases and J by 4 bases, with 13 bases between. CDR1 SGHDT and CDR2 YYEEEE come from the germline V gene. The CDR3 has 14 residues. The CDR3 sequence: CASSYSGTIYGYTF. In DNA form, the CDR3 reads TGTGCCAGCAGCTACTCCGGGACCATCTATGGCTACACCTTC. The full variable domain, its missing parts supplied by reference TRBV5-6 and TRBJ1-2, is DAGVTQSPTHLIKTRGQQVTLRCSPKSGHDTVSWYQQALGQGPQFIFQYYEEEERQRGNFPDRFSGHQFPNYSSELNVNALLLGDSALYLCASSYSGTIYGYTFGSGTRLTVV.

This clone was counted a single time. J is TRBJ2-1 and V is TRBV19; 9 nucleotides align to TRBD2. The CDR3 loop spans 14 amino acids. Germline lookup yields CDR1 LNHDA and CDR2 SQIVND (reference sequence). Trimming cost V 7 bases and J 7 bases; bases outside gene matches: 8. The CDR3 sequence is CASTAGGVVNEQFF. CDR3 DNA sequence: TGTGCCAGTACCGCGGGAGGGGTAGTGAATGAGCAGTTCTTC.

The chain couples TRBV2 to TRBJ2-3, with TRBD2 matching 9 bases. Germline loops: CDR1 SNHLY, CDR2 FYNNEI. This CDR3 has 18 amino acids. V was clipped by 0 bases and J by 7 bases; unmatched bases: 14. CDR3 protein: CASSEAGSFSGSLYTQYF. The DNA of the CDR3 is TGTGCCAGCAGTGAAGCTGGCAGTTTTAGCGGGAGTTTATATACGCAGTATTTT.

The rearrangement links TRBV19 to TRBJ1-5; maybe TRBD1 (5 bases). CDR3 size: 14 residues. The V end lost 8 bases, the J end lost 4 bases, and 15 bases lay between the germline ends. Germline assignment: CDR1 LNHDA and CDR2 SQIVND (reference sequence). DNA for the CDR3: TGTGCCAGTGGGCCGCGGGGGGATAATCAGCCCCAGCATTTT. Amino acid sequence: CASGPRGDNQPQHF.

The rearrangement uses TRBV10-3 and TRBJ2-2; TRBD2 aligns across 9 bases. The V segment lost 11 bases and the J segment 5 bases; nucleotides outside the gene matches: 9. CDR1 and CDR2 (germline): ENHRY, SYGVKD. There are 14 residues in the CDR3. This CDR3 is CALTAGGETGELFF. The CDR3 DNA follows: TGTGCCCTAACAGCGGGAGGTGAAACCGGGGAGCTGTTTTTT.

This clone came up a few times. The chain combines TRBV9 with TRBJ1-2; D may be TRBD1 (5 bases). CDR1 is SGDLS and CDR2 is YYNGEE in the germline V gene. The CDR3 totals 14 residues. Trimming shortened V by 0 bases and J by 7 bases, and 13 bases separated the two germline ends. CDR3 sequence (DNA): TGTGCCAGCAGCGTAGGGCCTGGGGGTCCTGGCTACACCTTC. Amino acids: CASSVGPGGPGYTF.

This chain links TRBV29-1 with TRBJ1-1; 9 bases are a match to TRBD1. Germline lookup yields CDR1 SQVTM and CDR2 ANQGSEA. The CDR3 has 13 amino acids. Germline trimming cut 7 bases from V and 0 bases from J; bases unmatched to any gene: 3. DNA for the CDR3: TGCAGCGCCCGGACAGGGGTGAACACTGAAGCTTTCTTT. It encodes CSARTGVNTEAFF.

In its sample, this clone was seen a few times. J is TRBJ2-5 and V is TRBV6-2 or TRBV6-3, with 11 positions matching TRBD2. CDR1 and CDR2 from the germline V gene are MNHEY and SVGEGT. V lost 1 base and J lost 5; bases outside the gene matches: 6. This CDR3 contains 16 residues. This chain's CDR3 is CASSYFSGRAEETQYF. The CDR3 nucleotides are TGTGCCAGCAGTTACTTTAGCGGGAGGGCGGAGGAGACCCAGTACTTC.

The V gene is TRBV7-2, the J gene TRBJ2-1; D ambiguous. The length of the CDR3 is 14 residues. V lost 1 base, J lost 10 bases, and 14 bases lay in between. Germline CDR1 is SGHTA and CDR2 is FQGNSA. The CDR3: CASSLGLSKWEQFF. Written as DNA, the CDR3 is TGTGCCAGCAGCTTAGGGCTCTCCAAATGGGAGCAGTTCTTC.

This sequence joins TRBV21-1 and TRBJ1-3. TRBV21-1 is designated a pseudogene. This CDR3 comprises 16 residues. CDR3 nucleotides: TGTGCCAGCAGCAAGACGGGTGGAACCTCTGGAAACACCATATATTTT. Its protein product is CASSKTGGTSGNTIYF.